Listed here are 5 T cell receptor beta chains from one sample, sequenced in a study. TCRdb processed the 5' RACE reads anew with MiXCR; each CDR3 protein has one entry. Found here are about 62,000 distinct CDR3 sequences, about 31% of them singletons; the top ten hold about 2.5%. Material: tumor-infiltrating naive CD4+ T cells sorted from the breast tumor. The subset here: naive CD4+ T cells, CD4+CD45RA+CD25-. The receptors come from a female donor with breast cancer.

The chain carries TRBV5-6 and TRBJ1-1; D uncertain. Germline-derived CDR1 and CDR2 are SGHDT and YYEEEE. V lost 4 bases and J 0 bases, leaving 10 bases between the germline ends. The CDR3 spans 14 residues. The CDR3 loop is CASSREGMNTEAFF. Here the CDR3 DNA reads TGTGCCAGCAGCCGCGAGGGTATGAACACTGAAGCTTTCTTT.

The sample holds many counts of this clonotype. The rearrangement links TRBV7-2 to TRBJ2-1, with TRBD1 matching over 9 bases. From germline, CDR1 is SGHTA and CDR2 FQGNSA. This CDR3 has 14 amino acids. The V and J ends lost 1 base and 10 bases, in that order; junction bases with no gene match: 5. The chain's CDR3 is CASSLGHRGQEQFF. The CDR3 bases are TGTGCCAGCAGCTTAGGCCACAGGGGGCAGGAGCAGTTCTTC.

This chain links TRBV7-2 with TRBJ1-1; D ambiguous. In germline, CDR1 is SGHTA, CDR2 FQGNSA. The CDR3 sequence is 14 residues long. Trimming shortened V by 2 bases and J by 7 bases, and 14 bases separated the two germline ends. CDR3 nucleotide sequence: TGTGCCAGCAGCTTACATTTTAGTGAAAATGAAGCTTTCTTT. Protein sequence: CASSLHFSENEAFF. Drawing the rest from reference TRBV7-2 and TRBJ1-1, the complete variable domain is GAGVSQSPSNKVTEKGKDVELRCDPISGHTALYWYRQSLGQGLEFLIYFQGNSAPDKSGLPSDRFSAERTGGSVSTLTIQRTQQEDSAVYLCASSLHFSENEAFFGQGTRLTVV.

This clonotype was counted only a few times. The V gene is TRBV7-9, the J gene TRBJ2-7, with 8 nucleotides matching TRBD1. The CDR3 is 13 residues long. CDR1 and CDR2 from the germline V gene are SEHNR and FQNEAQ (reference sequence). V was pared by 7 bases and J by 3 bases, with 5 bases of the junction left unmatched. The CDR3 here is CASNSGTGYEQYF. Written as DNA, the CDR3 is TGTGCCAGCAACTCCGGGACAGGCTACGAGCAGTACTTC.

The rearrangement links TRBV28 to TRBJ2-3; 13 bases line up with TRBD2. This CDR3 region has 18 residues. From germline, CDR1 is MDHEN and CDR2 SYDVKM. Unmatched junction bases numbered 9, after V lost 4 bases and J lost 2 bases. This chain's CDR3 is CASSSGLAGELITDTQYF. Written as DNA, the CDR3 is TGTGCCAGCAGTTCAGGACTAGCGGGAGAGCTGATCACAGATACGCAGTATTTT.